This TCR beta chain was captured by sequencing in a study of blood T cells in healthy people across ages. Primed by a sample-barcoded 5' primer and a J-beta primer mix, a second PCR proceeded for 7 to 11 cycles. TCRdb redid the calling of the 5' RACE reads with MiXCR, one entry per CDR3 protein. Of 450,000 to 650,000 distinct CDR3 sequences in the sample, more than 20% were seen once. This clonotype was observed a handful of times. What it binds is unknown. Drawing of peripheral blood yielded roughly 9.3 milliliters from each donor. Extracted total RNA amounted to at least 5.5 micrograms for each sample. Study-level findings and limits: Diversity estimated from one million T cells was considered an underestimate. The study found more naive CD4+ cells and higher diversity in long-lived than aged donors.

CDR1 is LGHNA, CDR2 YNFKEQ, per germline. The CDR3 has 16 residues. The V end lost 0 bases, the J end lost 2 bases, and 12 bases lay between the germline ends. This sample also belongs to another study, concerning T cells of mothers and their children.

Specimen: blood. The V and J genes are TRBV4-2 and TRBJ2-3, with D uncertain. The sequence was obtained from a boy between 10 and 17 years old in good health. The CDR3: CASSQEFGTFTDTQYF. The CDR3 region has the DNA TGTGCCAGCAGCCAAGAGTTCGGCACCTTCACAGATACGCAGTATTTT.